The source of this T cell receptor beta chain is a study of spatial heterogeneity in lung cancer. CDR3 length equals 14 residues. V was clipped by 6 bases and J by 1 base, with 10 bases between them. Germline V CDR1 and CDR2: LNHNV, YYDKDF (reference sequence). Time point denoted: sample taken at primary tumor resection. No cell sorting; template was whole RNA from tumor, lung tissue or PBMC. TCRdb reanalysed the 5' RACE reads using MiXCR and keeps one entry per CDR3 protein. The sample lists more than 30,000 distinct CDR3 sequences; roughly 5.4% were seen once. The sequence derives from a female donor with early-stage non-small cell lung cancer. The chain combines TRBV15 with TRBJ1-5; the D is unclear. The sequencing here drew on PBMCs, taken at surgery. In nucleotides, the CDR3 is TGTGCCACCAGGGAACACAGAAGCAATCAGCCCCAGCATTTT. It encodes CATREHRSNQPQHF.